The clone carrying this T cell receptor beta chain was recorded many times. Noted time point: newly diagnosed GD, antithyroid drugs for less than 3 months. The TCR library used RNA extracted from PBMCs. The sample comes from a study of regulatory T cells in long-lasting Graves disease. According to the study, TCR beta libraries were built with iRepertoire HTBI primers and CDR3-region Arm-PCR. Using its own MiXCR run on the multiplex PCR reads, TCRdb lists one record per CDR3 protein. The table shows a few hundred thousand distinct CDR3 sequences, with roughly 14% occurring only once. These data were likewise used in another study, on T cells in Graves' hyperthyroidism and ophthalmopathy.

The source of this sequence is a man aged 25 to 40 with Graves disease. The sample consisted of peripheral blood mononuclear cells (PBMCs), taken at new diagnosis, from a patient treated with antithyroid drugs.

The CDR3 is CATLGPGGSYEQYF. CDR3 sequence (DNA): TGTGCCACCCTGGGACCGGGCGGCTCCTACGAGCAGTACTTC. V usage is TRBV2 and J usage is TRBJ2-7, with D perhaps matching TRBD1 or TRBD2 (5 bases each). Trimming took 10 bases from V and 0 from J, leaving 16 bases between them. Germline CDR1 is SNHLY and CDR2 is FYNNEI. The CDR3 is 14 residues long.